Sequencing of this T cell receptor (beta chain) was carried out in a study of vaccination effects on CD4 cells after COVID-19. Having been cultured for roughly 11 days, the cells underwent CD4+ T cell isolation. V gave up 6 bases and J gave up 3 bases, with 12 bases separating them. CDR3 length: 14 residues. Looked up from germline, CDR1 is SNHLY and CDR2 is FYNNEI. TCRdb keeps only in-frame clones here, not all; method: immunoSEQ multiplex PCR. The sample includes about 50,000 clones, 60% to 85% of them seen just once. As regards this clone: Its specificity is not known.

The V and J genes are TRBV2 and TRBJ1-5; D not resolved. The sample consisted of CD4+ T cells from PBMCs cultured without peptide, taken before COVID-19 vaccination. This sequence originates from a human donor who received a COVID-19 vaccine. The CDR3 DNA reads TGTGCCAGCAGGGGCCAGGTACCCAATCAGCCCCAGCATTTT. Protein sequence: CASRGQVPNQPQHF.